The 21 T cell receptor beta chains presented below share a single source sample, sequenced in a study of T cell changes during pregnancy in multiple sclerosis. Sequenced by immunoSEQ multiplex PCR; TCRdb stores in-frame clones only, minus some. The sample lists approximately 98,000 clones; around 90% were seen once. The sample here was peripheral blood, taken after pregnancy. The receptors come from a female donor in good health, enrolled as a control in a pregnancy study.

This rearrangement joins TRBV19 to TRBJ1-5, with D hard to call. CDR1 is LNHDA, CDR2 SQIVND, per germline (reference sequence). Deletions cut 3 bases from V and 4 bases from J, with 7 bases between. This CDR3 region has 13 residues. The CDR3 spells CASSIRENQPQHF. The CDR3, as DNA: TGTGCCAGTAGTATCCGGGAAAATCAGCCCCAGCATTTT.

The chain recombines TRBV29-1 with TRBJ2-7; D may be TRBD2 (5 bases). Trimming shortened V by 5 bases and J by 3 bases, and 14 bases separated the two germline ends. Germline CDR1 is SQVTM and CDR2 is ANQGSEA. The CDR3 has 13 amino acids. CDR3 nucleotide sequence: TGCAGCGTTCAGAGCGGCCTAAACTACGAGCAGTACTTC. Its protein is CSVQSGLNYEQYF.

The gene calls are TRBV4-1 and TRBJ2-7; TRBD2 agrees at 13 bases. The germline gives CDR1 MGHRA, CDR2 YSYEKL. V shed 0 bases, J shed 3 bases, and the junction held 8 bases outside the gene matches. The CDR3 sequence is 18 residues long. The CDR3 nucleotides read TGCGCCAGCAGCCAAGATTTCATGGGACTAGCGGGGCTCTACGAGCAGTACTTC. It encodes CASSQDFMGLAGLYEQYF.

The chain employs TRBV6-1 and TRBJ2-2, with 10 bases aligning to TRBD1. Unmatched junction bases numbered 7, after V lost 2 bases and J lost 7 bases. Germline V gene sequence: CDR1 MNHNS, CDR2 SASEGT. The CDR3 is 16 amino acids. The DNA of the CDR3 is TGTGCCAGCAGTGAATCTGGGACAGGGGCCGGCGGGGAGCTGTTTTTT. It specifies CASSESGTGAGGELFF.

This chain uses TRBV6-5 with TRBJ1-2; 7 nucleotides align to TRBD1. The J segment lost 2 bases and the V segment lost 6 bases, leaving 3 bases of the junction unmatched. The CDR3 extends over 13 amino acids. Germline V gene data show CDR1 as MNHEY and CDR2 as SVGAGI. The CDR3 reads CASRPGQNYGYTF. The CDR3 coding sequence is TGTGCCAGCAGACCGGGACAGAACTATGGCTACACCTTC.

V and J are TRBV19 and TRBJ1-1; 8 nucleotides match TRBD1. The V segment lost 1 base and the J segment 5 bases; nucleotides outside the gene matches: 3. Per the germline V gene, CDR1 is LNHDA and CDR2 is SQIVND (reference sequence). The CDR3 extends over 14 amino acids. The CDR3 region is CASSIGQGRTEAFF. CDR3 DNA: TGTGCCAGTAGTATAGGACAGGGGAGAACTGAAGCTTTCTTT.

V gene TRBV6-1 combines with J gene TRBJ1-5; D not certain. Germline V gives CDR1 MNHNS, CDR2 SASEGT. The length of the CDR3 is 12 residues. V lost 3 bases, J lost 6 bases, and 6 bases lay in between. The CDR3 DNA follows: TGTGCCAGCAGTGAGCTTAGTCAGCCCCAGCATTTT. The encoded protein is CASSELSQPQHF.

The chain employs TRBV5-3 and TRBJ2-2; the D gene is possibly TRBD1 (5 bases). TRBV5-3 is labeled an ORF, and its function is uncertain. CDR3 length: 15 amino acids. Trimming pared 2 bases from V and 4 bases from J, leaving 12 bases between. The CDR3 nucleotides read TGTGCCAGAAGCTTTCGGAAGGGGTTCACCGGGGAGCTGTTTTTT. This gives the protein CARSFRKGFTGELFF.

The V call is TRBV27, the J call TRBJ2-7, with 15 nucleotides matching TRBD2. The CDR3 loop spans 15 amino acids. Germline assignment: CDR1 MNHEY and CDR2 SMNVEV (reference sequence). The V segment lost 5 bases and the J segment 3 bases; nucleotides outside the gene matches: 2. The CDR3 sequence is CASSPGLAGGYEQYF. Written as DNA, the CDR3 is TGTGCCAGCAGTCCGGGACTAGCGGGGGGCTACGAGCAGTACTTC.

The chain joins TRBV7-9 to TRBJ2-5; TRBD2 matches at 8 bases. J lost 4 bases, V lost 1 base, and 11 bases had no gene match. The germline CDR1 and CDR2 sequences are SEHNR and FQNEAQ (reference sequence). This CDR3 has 17 amino acids. DNA for the CDR3: TGTGCCAGCAGCTTAGGGTCTGGCGGGAGGACCCGAGAGACCCAGTACTTC. As protein: CASSLGSGGRTRETQYF.

The chain has TRBV30 and TRBJ1-1; the match to TRBD1 covers 8 bases. V was clipped by 3 bases and J by 1 base; unmatched bases: 4. CDR1 and CDR2 (germline): GTSNPN, SVGIG (reference sequence). The CDR3 consists of 14 residues. The CDR3 reads CAWRGDRRNTEAFF. The DNA for the CDR3 is TGTGCCTGGAGGGGGGACAGGAGGAACACTGAAGCTTTCTTT.

V and J are TRBV6-5 and TRBJ2-7; TRBD2 agrees at 9 bases. The CDR3 extends over 16 amino acids. V shed 4 bases and J 2 bases; nucleotides not matched to a gene: 9. CDR1 is MNHEY, CDR2 SVGAGI, per germline. CDR3 DNA sequence: TGTGCCAGCAGTTCCCCGGCGACTAGCGGAACCTACGAGCAGTACTTC. This sequence encodes CASSSPATSGTYEQYF.

The V gene is TRBV18, the J gene TRBJ1-1; TRBD1 might be the D (5 bases). This CDR3 is 15 amino acids long. Germline V lookup: CDR1 KGHSH, CDR2 LQKENI. Trimming removed 3 bases from V and 3 bases from J, with 14 bases in between. CDR3 sequence (DNA): TGTGCCAGCTCACCGACATTGGGGGGGTACACTGAAGCTTTCTTT. Encoded protein: CASSPTLGGYTEAFF.

The CDR3 DNA is TGTGCCAGCAGCTTAGGGACTAGCGGGAAGGTCGGGGAGCTGTTTTTT. Its protein is CASSLGTSGKVGELFF. The chain employs TRBV11-3 and TRBJ2-2; TRBD2 agrees at 12 bases. The V gene end was trimmed by 1 base and the J gene end by 7 bases; junction bases not matched to a gene: 4. CDR1 and CDR2 (germline): SGHNT, YENEEA. The CDR3 contains 16 residues. Full variable domain (missing parts from reference TRBV11-3 and TRBJ2-2): EAGVVQSPRYKIIEKKQPVAFWCNPISGHNTLYWYLQNLGQGPELLIRYENEEAVDDSQLPKDRFSAERLKGVDSTLKIQPAELGDSAVYLCASSLGTSGKVGELFFGEGSRLTVL.

This clone appeared a single time. The CDR3 DNA is TGTGCTAGTGGTTTCTCCCATATGGGCGAGCAGTACTTC. Amino acid sequence: CASGFSHMGEQYF. This rearrangement joins TRBV12-5 to TRBJ2-5; D is undetermined. The J call may be incorrect, as the DNA end agrees better with TRBJ2-7. From germline, CDR1 is LGHNT and CDR2 FRNRAP. CDR3 size: 13 residues.

The chain uses TRBV5-6 and TRBJ1-2; TRBD1 agrees at 8 bases. V was clipped by 3 bases and J by 8 bases; unmatched bases: 6. Germline V CDR1 and CDR2: SGHDT, YYEEEE. This CDR3 has 13 residues. The chain's CDR3 is CASSSQQGGGYTF. The CDR3 DNA follows: TGTGCCAGCAGCTCGCAACAGGGGGGCGGCTACACCTTC.

CDR3 amino acids: CASSLGQTNQPQHF. CDR3 bases: TGTGCCAGCAGCCTGGGACAGACAAATCAGCCCCAGCATTTT. The chain combines TRBV27 with TRBJ1-5; 7 bases line up with TRBD1. Germline V CDR1 and CDR2: MNHEY, SMNVEV (reference sequence). There are 14 residues in the CDR3. The trim removed 6 bases at V and 4 bases at J, leaving 6 bases unmatched.

Here the CDR3 DNA reads TGCGCCAGCAGCCAGGGGACAACCTCCTACGAGCAGTACTTC. This codes for CASSQGTTSYEQYF. The genes are TRBV4-1 and TRBJ2-7; a weak D match, TRBD1 (6 bases). This CDR3 contains 14 residues. With 3 bases removed from V and 0 bases from J, the gap between germline ends came to 9 bases. From germline, CDR1 is MGHRA and CDR2 YSYEKL.

This rearrangement joins TRBV7-9 to TRBJ2-1, with TRBD2 matching 7 bases. From germline, CDR1 is SEHNR and CDR2 FQNEAQ (reference sequence). The CDR3 sequence is 13 residues long. Germline trimming cut 1 base from V and 6 bases from J; bases unmatched to any gene: 0. As DNA, the CDR3 is TGTGCCAGCAGCTTAGGACTAGCCAATGAGCAGTTCTTC. It encodes CASSLGLANEQFF.

The V and J genes are TRBV6-5 and TRBJ1-5; D gene ambiguous. The CDR3 has 14 amino acids. The germline gives CDR1 MNHEY, CDR2 SVGAGI. Between the trimmed V and J ends, which lost 6 bases and 6 bases, there was a span of 15 bases. The CDR3 loop reads CASSHGEFGQPQHF. The CDR3 coding sequence is TGTGCCAGCAGCCACGGGGAATTCGGTCAGCCCCAGCATTTT.

The chain employs TRBV6-5 and TRBJ2-5, with a weak D call TRBD2 (5 bases). The germline CDR1 and CDR2 sequences are MNHEY and SVGAGI. CDR3 length: 13 residues. V lost 4 bases and J lost 6, with 12 bases in between. The DNA of the CDR3 is TGTGCCAGCAGTTCCAGAGGGCCGCAGACCCAGTACTTC. Translation gives CASSSRGPQTQYF.